This TCR beta chain comes out of a study of blood T cell repertoires in COVID-19. Methods used by the authors: Nucleated cell counts were estimated from reference gene primer amplification. The data were produced by immunoSEQ multiplex PCR, yet TCRdb's version contains in-frame clones alone and is incomplete. V and J calls and clone size are those listed in that table; D and trimming were worked out from the DNA. The sample has about 220,000 clones, roughly 82% seen once. The CDR3 runs to 15 residues. V lost 6 bases to trimming and J lost 9 bases, with 18 bases between them. Germline CDR1 reads KGHSH; CDR2 reads LQKENI.

This chain joins TRBV18 and TRBJ1-6; maybe TRBD1 (5 bases). The origin of this receptor is a man aged 45-65 years with active or convalescent COVID-19. The specimen was peripheral blood. CDR3 amino acids: CASSPDRAFVSPLHF. In DNA, the CDR3 is TGTGCCAGCTCTCCCGACAGAGCGTTTGTTTCACCCCTCCACTTT.